This T cell receptor (beta chain) was obtained from a study of shared clonotypes between healthy human individuals. Study observations and caveats: Despite large depth, sorted-subset datasets appeared incompletely sequenced.

A deep-level run was used for the assay. TCRdb's copy holds only in-frame clones and misses some; the assay was immunoSEQ multiplex PCR. The sample includes some 1 million clones, around 74% of them seen just once. A note on this clone: Its matching antigen is unknown.

Caucasian adults residing in Nashville, Tennessee made up all the donors. Division of CD4+ cells produced a CD45RA+ naive subset and a CD45RA-negative memory subset. The receptor comes from a man younger than 30 in good health. Material for sequencing was memory CD4+ T cells sorted from blood. Subset here: CD45RA-negative fraction.

The CDR3 sequence: CASSVGQGVREQYF. CDR3 bases: TGTGCCAGCAGCGTAGGACAGGGGGTAAGGGAGCAGTACTTC. This chain connects TRBV9 to TRBJ2-7; 9 bases agree with TRBD1. J gave up 7 bases and V 0 bases, and 5 bases lay outside the gene matches. The CDR3 extends over 14 amino acids. CDR1 and CDR2 (germline): SGDLS, YYNGEE.